The next 5 T cell receptor beta chains were all read from a single sample in a study of T cells in Graves' hyperthyroidism and ophthalmopathy. TCR beta CDR3 regions were amplified from RNA. HTBI primers drove first-round RT-PCR of the TCR CDR3. TCRdb re-analysed the multiplex PCR reads in MiXCR, keeping a single row per CDR3 protein. The data hold about 400,000 distinct CDR3 sequences, with 12% to 15% observed a single time. Material for sequencing was blood. The origin of the receptors is a woman aged 18-29 years with Graves' hyperthyroidism.

There are many counts of this clonotype. The chain recombines TRBV29-1 with TRBJ2-7; D is perhaps TRBD2 (6 bases). The germline gives CDR1 SQVTM, CDR2 ANQGSEA. This CDR3 has 14 amino acids. Trimming shortened V by 6 bases and J by 0 bases, and 15 bases separated the two germline ends. CDR3 sequence: CSVASSGHSYEQYF. The DNA for the CDR3 is TGCAGCGTCGCAAGCAGCGGGCACTCCTACGAGCAGTACTTC.

This clonotype was detected many times. The chain is built from TRBV7-8 and TRBJ2-7; 8 positions agree with TRBD2. The V segment lost 4 bases and the J segment 2 bases; nucleotides outside the gene matches: 7. The CDR3 loop spans 15 amino acids. The germline V gene has CDR1 SGHVS and CDR2 FQNEAQ. DNA of the CDR3: TGTGCCAGCAGCTCCAGCGGGAGCCGAACCTACGAGCAGTACTTC. This sequence encodes CASSSSGSRTYEQYF.

The V gene is TRBV9, the J gene TRBJ1-1; D unresolved. V was clipped by 0 bases and J by 4 bases, with 7 bases between them. The germline CDR1 and CDR2 sequences are SGDLS and YYNGEE. This CDR3 is 13 amino acids long. The CDR3 nucleotides read TGTGCCAGCAGCGTAGATGGGAGCACTGAAGCTTTCTTT. This encodes CASSVDGSTEAFF.

This clonotype was seen a few times. This may be a read error, as it is one base from a much larger clone. No conserved phenylalanine or tryptophan is present at the end of the CDR3, so a read error is the likely explanation. The chain couples TRBV10-3 to TRBJ1-2, with unresolved D. Germline-derived CDR1 and CDR2 are ENHRY and SYGVKD. The germline V and J ends were trimmed by 4 bases and 3 bases, with 12 bases remaining between them. The CDR3 extends over 14 amino acids. CDR3 in amino acids: CAISGPVVDYGYTS. CDR3 DNA sequence: TGTGCCATCAGTGGGCCGGTGGTTGACTATGGCTACACCTCC.

This clonotype came up once. The DNA of the CDR3 is TGCAGTGCTAGAGTCGGCTGGGCTAGCGGGGGCACAGATACGCAGTATTTT. Translation: CSARVGWASGGTDTQYF. The V and J genes are TRBV20-1 and TRBJ2-3, with 9 bases identical to TRBD2. This CDR3 comprises 17 residues. After removal of 1 base from V and 1 base from J, the junction contained 9 bases not matched to a gene. Germline lookup yields CDR1 DFQATT and CDR2 SNEGSKA (reference sequence).